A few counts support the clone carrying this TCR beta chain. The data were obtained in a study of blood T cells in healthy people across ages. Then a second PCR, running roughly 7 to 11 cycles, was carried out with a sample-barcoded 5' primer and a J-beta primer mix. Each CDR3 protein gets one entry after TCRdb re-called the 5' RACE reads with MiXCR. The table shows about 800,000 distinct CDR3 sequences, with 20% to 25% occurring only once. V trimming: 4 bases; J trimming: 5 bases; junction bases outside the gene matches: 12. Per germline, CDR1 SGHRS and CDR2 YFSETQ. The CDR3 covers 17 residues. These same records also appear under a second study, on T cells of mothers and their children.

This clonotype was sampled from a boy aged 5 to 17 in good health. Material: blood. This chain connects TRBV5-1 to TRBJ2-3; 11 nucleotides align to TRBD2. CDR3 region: CASSQTSTSGNGDTQYF. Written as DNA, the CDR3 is TGCGCCAGCAGCCAAACGTCGACTAGCGGGAACGGAGATACGCAGTATTTT.